One and the same sample provided the 23 T cell receptor beta chains below, sequenced in a study of vaccination effects on CD4 cells after COVID-19 (dated by TCRdb to between 2020 and 2023). In the ViraFEST assay, PBMC were stimulated with viral peptide pools, and TCR sequencing was then used to find antigen-specific CD4+ T cell clonotypes based on their expansion. After around 11 days of culture, CD4+ T cells were isolated with the EasySep CD4+ T cell isolation kit. The absence of prior SARS-CoV-2 infection in healthy vaccine recipients was confirmed by negative nucleocapsid antibodies before and after vaccination. No antigens are known for them. The library was obtained by the immunoSEQ multiplex PCR assay. Sourced from immuneACCESS, this table was stored by TCRdb with only in-frame sequences that have V and J called. A share of the clones is absent; for the studies checked, an unresolved V gene accounts for under half, and the remainder has no known explanation. In all, the sample holds approximately 50,000 clones, and about four fifths of those were seen once. Roughly 5.6% of the sample belongs to the ten largest clones.

Sequenced here: CD4+ T cells from PBMCs cultured with HCoV-OC43 spike peptides, sampled before COVID-19 vaccination. Per the publication, the cell subset or site label means: HCoV-OC43 spike overlapping peptide pool stimulation. These receptors were obtained from a human donor who received a COVID-19 vaccine.

This chain links TRBV28 with TRBJ1-4; D unresolved. The CDR3 totals 13 residues. From germline, CDR1 is MDHEN and CDR2 SYDVKM. The ends were cut back, 3 bases at V and 7 bases at J, with 9 bases in the middle. CDR3 residues: CASSLPPREKLFF. CDR3 nucleotide sequence: TGTGCCAGCAGTTTGCCCCCCCGTGAAAAACTGTTTTTT.

The chain combines TRBV27 with TRBJ2-5; 8 bases match TRBD2. After removal of 8 bases from V and 6 bases from J, the junction contained 8 bases not matched to a gene. In germline, CDR1 is MNHEY, CDR2 SMNVEV (reference sequence). This CDR3 comprises 13 residues. The CDR3 region is CASGKAGEKTQYF. DNA of the CDR3: TGTGCCAGCGGGAAAGCGGGGGAAAAGACCCAGTACTTC.

The gene calls are TRBV5-1 and TRBJ2-1, with no clear D. The germline V gene encodes CDR1 SGHRS and CDR2 YFSETQ. The CDR3 runs 15 residues. Trimming removed 5 bases at V and 1 base at J, with 13 bases between. The CDR3: CASRATGGSYNEQFF. The CDR3 region has the DNA TGCGCCAGCAGAGCCACTGGCGGTTCCTACAATGAGCAGTTCTTC.

This clone was picked up one time. This chain connects TRBV6-1 to TRBJ1-3; TRBD1 might be the D (6 bases). The CDR3 length is 16 residues. The germline V gene has CDR1 MNHNS and CDR2 SASEGT. The ends were cut back, 3 bases at V and 4 bases at J, with 16 bases in the middle. The CDR3 spells CASSDPTTGTGNTIYF. CDR3 in DNA: TGTGCCAGCAGTGACCCAACCACAGGGACGGGAAACACCATATATTTT.

The V and J genes are TRBV6-2 or TRBV6-3 and TRBJ2-3, with unresolved D. CDR1 and CDR2 from the germline V gene are MNHEY and SVGEGT. V dropped 2 bases and J dropped 0 bases, with 9 bases sitting between them. The CDR3 sequence is 15 residues long. CDR3 protein: CASSYRWASTDTQYF. CDR3 nucleotides: TGTGCCAGCAGTTACAGGTGGGCTAGCACAGATACGCAGTATTTT.

This clone was seen a few times. The chain employs TRBV4-2 and TRBJ1-1, with D possibly being TRBD1 (6 bases). This CDR3 is 15 amino acids long. Trimming pared 0 bases from V and 2 bases from J, leaving 10 bases between. Germline CDR1 LGHNA, CDR2 YNFKEQ. The DNA of the CDR3 is TGTGCCAGCAGCCAAGAAGGGGGATACAACACTGAAGCTTTCTTT. The encoded protein is CASSQEGGYNTEAFF.

The genes are TRBV30 and TRBJ1-1; maybe TRBD1 (5 bases). The CDR3 covers 12 residues. V shed 3 bases and J shed 8 bases, with 13 bases lying between them. CDR1 is GTSNPN and CDR2 is SVGIG in the germline V gene (reference sequence). The CDR3 sequence is CAWRDYGGEAFF. In DNA form, the CDR3 reads TGTGCCTGGAGGGATTACGGGGGGGAAGCTTTCTTT.

The gene calls are TRBV5-5 and TRBJ2-3, with 8 bases fitting TRBD1. V was pared by 7 bases and J by 6 bases, with 10 bases of the junction left unmatched. The germline V gene encodes CDR1 SGHKS and CDR2 YYEKEE (reference sequence). CDR3 size: 14 residues. CDR3 nucleotides: TGTGCCAGCCGACTGCAGGGGGCGGGCGATACGCAGTATTTT. Residues: CASRLQGAGDTQYF. Full variable domain (rest looked up from reference TRBV5-5 and TRBJ2-3): DAGVTQSPTHLIKTRGQQVTLRCSPISGHKSVSWYQQVLGQGPQFIFQYYEKEERGRGNFPDRFSARQFPNYSSELNVNALLLGDSALYLCASRLQGAGDTQYFGPGTRLTVL.

The chain carries TRBV24-1 and TRBJ1-5; D uncertain. Germline CDR1 KGHDR, CDR2 SFDVKD. The CDR3 is 14 amino acids. V lost 5 bases and J 0 bases, leaving 7 bases between the germline ends. For the CDR3, the DNA is TGTGCCACCAGTGCTGAGTATAGCAATCAGCCCCAGCATTTT. Its protein product is CATSAEYSNQPQHF.

This chain connects TRBV7-2 to TRBJ1-6; D uncertain. Germline CDR1 and CDR2: SGHTA and FQGNSA. The CDR3 sequence is 15 residues long. V was clipped by 7 bases and J by 7 bases, with 17 bases between them. This chain's CDR3 is CASTLPGSNNSPLHF. The CDR3, as DNA: TGTGCCAGCACCTTGCCGGGTAGCAACAATTCACCCCTCCACTTT.

The V gene is TRBV24-1, the J gene TRBJ2-2; D unclear. Germline CDR1 reads KGHDR; CDR2 reads SFDVKD. V lost 4 bases, J lost 2 bases, and 13 bases lay in between. The CDR3 sequence is 16 residues long. The CDR3 bases are TGTGCCACCAGTGACCCTGTAACACAAAACACCGGGGAGCTGTTTTTT. Amino acid sequence: CATSDPVTQNTGELFF.

This chain joins TRBV10-1 and TRBJ2-1, with 8 bases aligning to TRBD2. With V trimmed by 3 bases and J by 4 bases, 5 bases remained unmatched. The CDR3 totals 15 residues. Looked up from germline, CDR1 is WNHNN and CDR2 is SYGVQD (reference sequence). CDR3 nucleotide sequence: TGCGCCAGCAGTGAAGTCGGCGGGGGGTACAATGAGCAGTTCTTC. Protein product: CASSEVGGGYNEQFF.

The chain joins TRBV6-5 to TRBJ1-1; no reliable D call. The CDR3 has 13 amino acids. The germline V and J ends were trimmed by 2 bases and 7 bases, with 11 bases remaining between them. CDR1 and CDR2 (germline): MNHEY, SVGAGI. The CDR3 sequence is CASSYRAGSEAFF. The DNA for the CDR3 is TGTGCCAGCAGTTACAGGGCTGGGAGTGAAGCTTTCTTT.

The chain joins TRBV30 to TRBJ2-3; no clear D gene. The CDR3 spans 12 residues. The V end was cut by 5 bases, the J end by 0 bases, with 6 bases between. CDR1 and CDR2 (germline): GTSNPN, SVGIG (reference sequence). CDR3 residues: CAWGSSTDTQYF. The CDR3 DNA reads as TGTGCCTGGGGAAGCAGCACAGATACGCAGTATTTT.

The sample holds one count of this clone. This chain links TRBV28 with TRBJ1-3; 8 nucleotides align to TRBD1. J lost 8 bases, V lost 11 bases, and 17 bases had no gene match. Germline V gene data show CDR1 as MDHEN and CDR2 as SYDVKM. CDR3 size: 15 residues. The CDR3 coding sequence is TGTGCCTCAACCTCCCGGGGGACAGGTGTATACACCATATATTTT. Amino acids: CASTSRGTGVYTIYF.

The table lists this clone with a few counts. The rearrangement joins TRBV19 to TRBJ2-2; D possibly uses TRBD1 or TRBD2 (6 bases each). Germline assignment: CDR1 LNHDA and CDR2 SQIVND (reference sequence). V was shortened by 3 bases and J by 4 bases, with 12 bases between the two germline ends. CDR3 size: 15 residues. The CDR3 reads CASSMGGQITGELFF. CDR3 nucleotide sequence: TGTGCCAGTAGTATGGGAGGACAGATCACCGGGGAGCTGTTTTTT.

The V gene is TRBV7-3, the J gene TRBJ2-5; 7 bases fit TRBD1. J was trimmed by 5 bases and V by 4 bases; bases with no gene match: 7. This CDR3 spans 14 amino acids. Germline V lookup: CDR1 SGHTA, CDR2 FQGTGA. CDR3 loop: CASSSTGAGETQYF. The DNA for the CDR3 is TGTGCCAGCAGCTCCACAGGGGCCGGGGAGACCCAGTACTTC.

The rearrangement links TRBV6-5 to TRBJ2-1; D tentatively reads TRBD1 or TRBD2 (5 bases each). Germline V lookup: CDR1 MNHEY, CDR2 SVGAGI. Trimming took 5 bases from V and 6 from J, leaving 17 bases between them. The CDR3 is 15 residues long. The CDR3 reads CASSTRDVPPNEQFF. CDR3 sequence (DNA): TGTGCCAGCAGTACCCGGGACGTCCCACCCAATGAGCAGTTCTTC.

The chain has TRBV7-2 and TRBJ1-3; D uncertain. The CDR3 contains 15 residues. The germline V gene has CDR1 SGHTA and CDR2 FQGNSA. V dropped 1 base and J dropped 0 bases, with 7 bases sitting between them. CDR3 nucleotides: TGTGCCAGCAGCTTAGGTCCAAGCTCTGGAAACACCATATATTTT. Its protein product is CASSLGPSSGNTIYF.

The V call is TRBV10-2, the J call TRBJ2-1, with TRBD2 identical over 12 bases. Trimming cost V 4 bases and J 2 bases; bases outside gene matches: 3. The germline V gene has CDR1 WSHSY and CDR2 SAAADI. The CDR3 length is 16 residues. The CDR3 here is CASSVTSGGPYNEQFF. The CDR3 region has the DNA TGCGCCAGCAGTGTGACTAGCGGGGGACCCTACAATGAGCAGTTCTTC.

The rearrangement joins TRBV7-3 to TRBJ1-1; no reliable D call. The CDR3 is made up of 13 amino acids. V was pared by 2 bases and J by 7 bases, with 11 bases between. Per the germline V gene, CDR1 is SGHTA and CDR2 is FQGTGA. The CDR3 spells CASSLAGSGEAFF. In DNA, the CDR3 is TGTGCCAGCAGCTTAGCGGGGTCGGGTGAAGCTTTCTTT.

The gene calls are TRBV19 and TRBJ2-6; D gene uncertain. Germline V gene data show CDR1 as LNHDA and CDR2 as SQIVND (reference sequence). The CDR3 extends over 15 amino acids. The V end was cut by 1 base, the J end by 2 bases, with 6 bases between. CDR3 sequence: CASSIVPPGANVLTF. The CDR3 DNA reads as TGTGCCAGTAGTATAGTCCCCCCTGGGGCCAACGTCCTGACTTTC.

This chain uses TRBV4-2 with TRBJ1-1; 7 positions agree with TRBD1. With V trimmed by 4 bases and J by 2 bases, 19 bases remained unmatched. Germline V lookup: CDR1 LGHNA, CDR2 YNFKEQ. This CDR3 has 19 residues. The chain's CDR3 is CASSPLRPLIDRVNTEAFF. The CDR3 nucleotides read TGTGCCAGCAGCCCACTACGACCACTAATAGACAGGGTAAACACTGAAGCTTTCTTT.